The 24 T cell receptor beta chains in this list originate from one sample, sequenced in a study of blood T cell repertoires in COVID-19. Sequenced by immunoSEQ multiplex PCR; TCRdb stores in-frame clones only, minus some. The sample records a few hundred thousand clones, under 90% being singletons. The sequencing sample was made of peripheral blood. The receptors come from a woman aged 40-49 years who had recovered from COVID-19.

This rearrangement joins TRBV27 to TRBJ1-5, with 9 bases fitting TRBD1. The CDR3 runs to 15 residues. V trimming: 4 bases; J trimming: 6 bases; junction bases outside the gene matches: 7. CDR1 and CDR2 from the germline V gene are MNHEY and SMNVEV (reference sequence). The CDR3: CASSSGQGHGQPQHF. As DNA, the CDR3 is TGTGCCAGCAGTTCCGGACAGGGGCACGGTCAGCCCCAGCATTTT.

The chain links TRBV5-1 to TRBJ2-1; 7 bases line up with TRBD2. Germline trimming cut 5 bases from V and 9 bases from J; bases unmatched to any gene: 17. CDR1 and CDR2 (germline): SGHRS, YFSETQ. The CDR3 has 16 residues. The CDR3 DNA reads as TGCGCCAGCAGACTACAGCGGGATTCTCCGCTGGGTGAGCAGTTCTTC. It codes for CASRLQRDSPLGEQFF.

With respect to this clone: Mismatch with germline at one junction end may stem from a read error. The V call is TRBV2, the J call TRBJ1-2, with 8 bases aligning to TRBD1. Germline CDR1 is SNHLY and CDR2 is FYNNEI. CDR3 length: 15 residues. The CDR3 region has the DNA TGTGCCAGCAGACAAGACAGGGGAGTTAACAATGGCTACACCTTC. It specifies CASRQDRGVNNGYTF.

J is TRBJ2-2 and V is TRBV19; 8 bases align to TRBD2. The CDR3 totals 15 residues. CDR1 and CDR2 (germline): LNHDA, SQIVND (reference sequence). Losses at the gene ends were 3 bases for V and 6 bases for J; bases not matched to a gene: 6. CDR3 coding DNA: TGTGCCAGTAGTATCGGGACTAGGGTGGCCGGGGAGCTGTTTTTT. It yields the protein CASSIGTRVAGELFF.

The CDR3 sequence is CAWNRGSAYEQYF. The CDR3 nucleotides read TGTGCCTGGAACAGGGGGTCGGCCTACGAGCAGTACTTC. V gene TRBV30 combines with J gene TRBJ2-7; 8 positions match TRBD1. The germline V gene has CDR1 GTSNPN and CDR2 SVGIG (reference sequence). V lost 4 bases and J lost 2; bases outside the gene matches: 4. The CDR3 is 13 amino acids.

The CDR3 DNA sequence: TGTGCCAGCAGTTTATGGGCAGGTGGAGGGAATCAGCCCCAGCATTTT. Its translation: CASSLWAGGGNQPQHF. The chain employs TRBV27 and TRBJ1-5; D is uncertain. V was cut by 1 base and J by 4 bases, with 14 bases left in between. Germline V gives CDR1 MNHEY, CDR2 SMNVEV (reference sequence). The CDR3 runs to 16 residues.

The chain joins TRBV30 to TRBJ1-2, with TRBD1 matching over 7 bases. Losses at the gene ends were 3 bases for V and 2 bases for J; bases not matched to a gene: 6. Germline V gene sequence: CDR1 GTSNPN, CDR2 SVGIG (reference sequence). This CDR3 comprises 14 residues. The CDR3 loop is CAWSRDSPNYGYTF. CDR3 DNA: TGTGCCTGGAGCCGGGACAGCCCCAACTATGGCTACACCTTC.

This sequence joins TRBV19 and TRBJ2-7; 7 positions match TRBD1. The germline V gene encodes CDR1 LNHDA and CDR2 SQIVND (reference sequence). The CDR3 has 13 residues. Trimming cost V 10 bases and J 2 bases; bases outside gene matches: 8. The CDR3 here is CATRADRTYEQYF. For the CDR3, the DNA is TGTGCCACCAGGGCGGACAGGACCTACGAGCAGTACTTC.

The chain is built from TRBV13 and TRBJ2-1; D possibly corresponds to TRBD1 (5 bases). Trimming took off 1 base at V and 8 bases at J, with 18 bases between the two ends. This CDR3 contains 16 residues. Germline assignment: CDR1 PRHDT and CDR2 FYEKMQ (reference sequence). As DNA, the CDR3 is TGTGCCAGCAGCTTAGAAGGGGCCGCACGGAGTGATGAGCAGTTCTTC. Protein: CASSLEGAARSDEQFF.

In this sample, this clone turned up a few times. This rearrangement joins TRBV24-1 to TRBJ2-3; 11 nucleotides match TRBD2. Germline V gives CDR1 KGHDR, CDR2 SFDVKD. This CDR3 spans 18 amino acids. V dropped 7 bases and J dropped 4; count of bases not matched to a gene: 15. The CDR3 DNA reads TGTGCCACCAGCGATCCGGGACTAGCGGAGGACGCGTCAGATACGCAGTATTTT. It translates to CATSDPGLAEDASDTQYF.

CDR3 coding DNA: TGTGCCAGTAGTATCGTGCAGGCGACAGATACGCAGTATTTT. Protein: CASSIVQATDTQYF. The genes are TRBV19 and TRBJ2-3, with D hard to call. The CDR3 contains 14 residues. V gave up 3 bases and J gave up 3 bases, with 10 bases separating them. Germline lookup yields CDR1 LNHDA and CDR2 SQIVND (reference sequence).

This clone occurred once. J is TRBJ2-1 and V is TRBV11-2; 9 positions agree with TRBD2. Trimming cost V 5 bases and J 7 bases; bases outside gene matches: 9. This CDR3 region has 15 residues. CDR1 and CDR2 (germline): SGHAT, FQNNGV. The CDR3 DNA is TGTGCCAGCAGCATTAGCGGGAGCCTTTGGAATGAGCAGTTCTTC. As protein: CASSISGSLWNEQFF.

The V call is TRBV19, the J call TRBJ2-5; TRBD2 aligns across 7 bases. Germline CDR1 and CDR2: LNHDA and SQIVND (reference sequence). V gave up 5 bases and J gave up 7 bases; unmatched junction bases: 13. CDR3 size: 15 residues. The CDR3 reads CASSALAASSRTQYF. The CDR3 DNA reads as TGTGCCAGTAGTGCGCTAGCGGCCTCCTCCCGGACCCAGTACTTC.

V usage is TRBV19 and J usage is TRBJ2-7, with 12 positions matching TRBD2. Germline V gene sequence: CDR1 LNHDA, CDR2 SQIVND (reference sequence). The junction had 2 bases not matched to a gene; V was cut back by 5 bases and J by 6 bases. The CDR3 is 13 amino acids. The CDR3 is CASSPGLAGEQYF. CDR3 nucleotide sequence: TGTGCCAGTAGTCCGGGACTAGCGGGCGAGCAGTACTTC.

The sample holds one count of this clone. This chain uses TRBV30 with TRBJ1-1, with D possibly matching TRBD1 (5 bases). The CDR3 extends over 16 amino acids. Germline CDR1 reads GTSNPN; CDR2 reads SVGIG (reference sequence). V was clipped by 3 bases and J by 1 base, with 18 bases between them. CDR3 in DNA: TGTGCCTGGAGGACCATTCGGGGGGGAGGGAACACTGAAGCTTTCTTT. It translates to CAWRTIRGGGNTEAFF.

The V call is TRBV5-1, the J call TRBJ1-4; D possibly corresponds to TRBD1 (6 bases). Trimming took 5 bases from V and 14 from J, leaving 22 bases between them. The CDR3 covers 14 residues. Germline loops: CDR1 SGHRS, CDR2 YFSETQ. The CDR3 coding sequence is TGCGCCAGCAGGGAGAACCCGACCCGGGACACCCTGTTTTTT. Encoded protein: CASRENPTRDTLFF.

The chain joins TRBV24-1 to TRBJ2-7, with 7 bases identical to TRBD2. Per the germline V gene, CDR1 is KGHDR and CDR2 is SFDVKD. Losses at the gene ends were 5 bases for V and 3 bases for J; bases not matched to a gene: 6. This CDR3 spans 14 amino acids. The CDR3 DNA reads TGTGCCACCAGTGCCGGCGGGACTATCTACGAGCAGTACTTC. This sequence encodes CATSAGGTIYEQYF.

Here the CDR3 DNA reads TGTGCCAGCAGTGAATGGGCCGCGGGGGGGGAGACCCAGTACTTC. Translation gives CASSEWAAGGETQYF. This chain links TRBV2 with TRBJ2-5; 9 bases align to TRBD2. J lost 5 bases, V lost 2 bases, and 6 bases had no gene match. The CDR3 sequence is 15 residues long. CDR1 and CDR2 from the germline V gene are SNHLY and FYNNEI. Based on the CDR3 plus reference TRBV2 and TRBJ2-5, the full variable domain is EPEVTQTPSHQVTQMGQEVILRCVPISNHLYFYWYRQILGQKVEFLVSFYNNEISEKSEIFDDQFSVERPDGSNFTLKIRSTKLEDSAMYFCASSEWAAGGETQYFGPGTRLLVL.

The chain uses TRBV15 and TRBJ2-2, with a possible D match to TRBD2 (7 bases). Trimming removed 1 base at V and 6 bases at J, with 12 bases between. The CDR3 has 15 residues. Germline CDR1 LNHNV, CDR2 YYDKDF (reference sequence). The CDR3: CATSRGGGAAGELFF. In DNA, the CDR3 is TGTGCCACCAGCAGAGGAGGGGGGGCGGCCGGGGAGCTGTTTTTT. The whole variable domain, remainder taken from reference TRBV15 and TRBJ2-2, is DAMVIQNPRYQVTQFGKPVTLSCSQTLNHNVMYWYQQKSSQAPKLLFHYYDKDFNNEADTPDNFQSRRPNTSFCFLDIRSPGLGDTAMYLCATSRGGGAAGELFFGEGSRLTVL.

V and J are TRBV5-4 and TRBJ2-3, with TRBD2 identical over 8 bases. The CDR3 is made up of 14 amino acids. J gave up 3 bases and V 6 bases, and 6 bases lay outside the gene matches. In germline, CDR1 is SGHNT, CDR2 YYREEE (reference sequence). In nucleotides, the CDR3 is TGTGCCAGCAACCTGGGACTAGTAACAGATACGCAGTATTTT. Residues: CASNLGLVTDTQYF.

The chain is built from TRBV30 and TRBJ1-2; weak D call: TRBD1 (6 bases). CDR3 length: 13 residues. Trimming stripped 5 bases from V and 2 bases from J, with 12 bases between. Germline assignment: CDR1 GTSNPN and CDR2 SVGIG (reference sequence). Here the CDR3 DNA reads TGTGCCTGGTCTATCCAGGGGAACTATGGCTACACCTTC. It specifies CAWSIQGNYGYTF. Full variable domain (outside the CDR3, taken from reference TRBV30 and TRBJ1-2): SQTIHQWPATLVQPVGSPLSLECTVEGTSNPNLYWYRQAAGRGLQLLFYSVGIGQISSEVPQNLSASRPQDRQFILSSKKLLLSDSGFYLCAWSIQGNYGYTFGSGTRLTVV.

This rearrangement joins TRBV2 to TRBJ2-3; 12 bases match TRBD2. CDR3 length: 14 amino acids. Per germline, CDR1 SNHLY and CDR2 FYNNEI. J was trimmed by 6 bases and V by 6 bases; bases with no gene match: 4. CDR3 region: CASRGTSGRDTQYF. CDR3 DNA sequence: TGTGCCAGCAGGGGCACTAGCGGGAGGGATACGCAGTATTTT.

The chain employs TRBV6-5 and TRBJ2-2, with unresolved D. This CDR3 is 14 amino acids long. V gave up 5 bases and J gave up 1 base, with 8 bases separating them. Germline V gene data show CDR1 as MNHEY and CDR2 as SVGAGI. CDR3 DNA sequence: TGTGCCAGCAGTCACACAGAGAACACCGGGGAGCTGTTTTTT. Protein sequence: CASSHTENTGELFF.

This chain uses TRBV3-1 (or the pseudogene TRBV3-2) with TRBJ1-1; the D is unclear. The germline gives CDR1 LGHDT, CDR2 YNNKEL (reference sequence). V was clipped by 4 bases and J by 8 bases, with 11 bases between them. CDR3 length: 12 residues. The CDR3 here is CASSRGAIEAFF. The CDR3 region has the DNA TGTGCCAGCAGCCGCGGCGCCATAGAAGCTTTCTTT.